One sample yielded the 14 T cell receptor beta chains listed below, sequenced in a study of T cells in Graves' hyperthyroidism and ophthalmopathy. RNA transcripts were the template for amplifying TCR beta CDR3 regions. With the HTBI primer set, the TCR CDR3 went through a first round of RT-PCR. TCRdb used MiXCR to reprocess the multiplex PCR reads, holding one entry per CDR3 protein. The sample has about 480,000 distinct CDR3 sequences, approximately 15% seen once. The specimen sequenced was blood. These receptors were obtained from a woman between 18 and 30 years old with Graves' hyperthyroidism.

At least ten counts were recorded for this clonotype. V usage is TRBV12-5 and J usage is TRBJ1-1; no clear D gene. This CDR3 region has 16 residues. Germline CDR1 is LGHNT and CDR2 is FRNRAP. V dropped 2 bases and J dropped 1 base, with 14 bases sitting between them. CDR3 bases: TGTGCTAGTGGTTTGAGCTTGGCAGGAGCGAACACTGAAGCTTTCTTT. This sequence encodes CASGLSLAGANTEAFF.

Only a few counts were recorded for this clonotype. The chain carries TRBV7-3 and TRBJ1-1; D is possibly TRBD1 (5 bases). The CDR3 has 15 amino acids. Germline CDR1 and CDR2: SGHTA and FQGTGA. The germline V and J ends were trimmed by 1 base and 2 bases, with 11 bases remaining between them. CDR3 DNA: TGTGCCAGCAGCTTAAACGGGGGTGGAAACACTGAAGCTTTCTTT. This codes for CASSLNGGGNTEAFF. Filled out from reference TRBV7-3 and TRBJ1-1, the complete variable domain reads GAGVSQTPSNKVTEKGKYVELRCDPISGHTALYWYRQSLGQGPEFLIYFQGTGAADDSGLPNDRFFAVRPEGSVSTLKIQRTERGDSAVYLCASSLNGGGNTEAFFGQGTRLTVV.

This clonotype was detected ten times or more. This chain connects TRBV11-2 to TRBJ2-1, with 7 positions matching TRBD2. With V trimmed by 4 bases and J by 3 bases, 6 bases remained unmatched. From germline, CDR1 is SGHAT and CDR2 FQNNGV. The CDR3 sequence is 15 residues long. CDR3 sequence reads: CASSSSGQDYNEQFF. DNA of the CDR3: TGTGCCAGCAGCTCTAGCGGCCAAGACTACAATGAGCAGTTCTTC.

The J gene is TRBJ1-2, the V gene TRBV7-9; 8 bases fit TRBD1. From germline, CDR1 is SEHNR and CDR2 FQNEAQ (reference sequence). This CDR3 region has 15 residues. V lost 3 bases and J lost 4; bases outside the gene matches: 7. CDR3 in amino acids: CASSFGDRTFYGYTF. The CDR3 nucleotides read TGTGCCAGCAGCTTCGGGGACAGGACATTCTATGGCTACACCTTC.

This clonotype has ten or more counts. The rearrangement joins TRBV18 to TRBJ1-5; no definite D call. CDR3 size: 15 residues. V was pared by 4 bases and J by 3 bases, with 13 bases between. Germline values: CDR1 KGHSH, CDR2 LQKENI. The CDR3 here is CASSRLRGNNQPQHF. The CDR3 nucleotides are TGTGCCAGCTCACGACTGCGTGGAAACAATCAGCCCCAGCATTTT.

This clonotype was found many times. This chain uses TRBV12-5 with TRBJ2-2; 10 positions agree with TRBD2. CDR1 LGHNT and CDR2 FRNRAP come from the germline V gene. The CDR3 runs to 19 residues. V was pared by 2 bases and J by 4 bases, with 13 bases of the junction left unmatched. The CDR3 nucleotides are TGTGCTAGTGGTTTGTCCAGCTTTGGGGAGCGGGGGGGCACCGGGGAGCTGTTTTTT. It is translated as CASGLSSFGERGGTGELFF.

The rearrangement links TRBV18 to TRBJ1-1; D is unresolved. V was trimmed by 2 bases and J by 4 bases, leaving 11 bases between them. The CDR3 spans 14 residues. Germline V CDR1 and CDR2: KGHSH, LQKENI. Written as DNA, the CDR3 is TGTGCCAGCTCACCAGGGTATTTCTCCACTGAAGCTTTCTTT. As protein: CASSPGYFSTEAFF.

This clonotype was seen more than once but under ten times. CDR3 region: CASSRASTGFDEAFF. CDR3 DNA sequence: TGTGCCAGCTCACGCGCTTCGACAGGGTTCGATGAAGCTTTCTTT. The chain couples TRBV18 to TRBJ1-1, with 7 bases matching TRBD1. This CDR3 contains 15 residues. Germline CDR1 and CDR2: KGHSH and LQKENI. J was trimmed by 7 bases and V by 4 bases; bases with no gene match: 12.

Only a few counts were recorded for this clonotype. The rearrangement uses TRBV5-1 and TRBJ1-6; 9 bases line up with TRBD1. With 1 base clipped from V and 9 bases from J, the junction kept 5 bases outside the gene matches. The germline V gene encodes CDR1 SGHRS and CDR2 YFSETQ. This CDR3 region has 15 residues. Here the CDR3 reads CASSLKDRGGSPLHF. DNA of the CDR3: TGCGCCAGCAGCTTGAAGGACAGGGGTGGTTCACCCCTCCACTTT.

A few counts support this clonotype. CDR3 loop: CASTPGFSGSLETQYF. The CDR3 DNA follows: TGTGCCAGTACCCCGGGCTTTAGCGGGAGTTTAGAGACCCAGTACTTC. The chain uses TRBV19 and TRBJ2-5, with 9 bases lining up with TRBD2. Germline loops: CDR1 LNHDA, CDR2 SQIVND (reference sequence). The CDR3 runs 16 residues. V dropped 7 bases and J dropped 4; count of bases not matched to a gene: 13.

The chain links TRBV24-1 to TRBJ1-1, with D perhaps matching TRBD1 (5 bases). Trimming removed 7 bases at V and 8 bases at J, with 16 bases between. Germline loops: CDR1 KGHDR, CDR2 SFDVKD. The CDR3 is 13 amino acids. CDR3 region: CATSRREGGEAFF. CDR3 coding DNA: TGTGCCACCAGCCGCAGGGAGGGCGGAGAAGCTTTCTTT.

This clonotype was detected only a few times. The genes are TRBV7-9 and TRBJ2-5; D may be TRBD1 (9 bases). CDR1 and CDR2 (germline): SEHNR, FQNEAQ (reference sequence). This CDR3 is 17 amino acids long. V was clipped by 10 bases and J by 7 bases, with 31 bases between them. The CDR3 nucleotides are TGTGCCAACACCCTGCGGGGGGACAGGGATACTCCATTGACCCAGTACTTC. This gives the protein CANTLRGDRDTPLTQYF. Full variable domain (missing parts from reference TRBV7-9 and TRBJ2-5): DTGVSQNPRHKITKRGQNVTFRCDPISEHNRLYWYRQTLGQGPEFLTYFQNEAQLEKSRLLSDRFSAERPKGSFSTLEIQRTEQGDSAMYLCANTLRGDRDTPLTQYFGPGTRLLVL.

The sample holds a few counts of this clonotype. The V and J genes are TRBV29-1 and TRBJ1-3; tentative D call: TRBD1 (5 bases). This CDR3 has 12 residues. Germline CDR1 is SQVTM and CDR2 is ANQGSEA. The V and J ends lost 4 bases and 4 bases respectively, with 8 bases between them. CDR3 nucleotides: TGCAGCGTTGCCAGGGCAGGAAACACCATATATTTT. Translated, it gives CSVARAGNTIYF.

This clonotype was picked up many times. CDR3 in amino acids: CASSAGTKVTEAFF. In DNA form, the CDR3 reads TGTGCCAGCAGCGCGGGGACAAAGGTCACTGAAGCTTTCTTT. V is TRBV9 and J is TRBJ1-1; the D gene is possibly TRBD1 (6 bases). The V end lost 3 bases, the J end lost 4 bases, and 13 bases lay between the germline ends. Germline V gives CDR1 SGDLS, CDR2 YYNGEE. The CDR3 consists of 14 residues.